The rows below give T cell receptor beta chains drawn from one sample of a study of shared clonotypes between healthy human individuals. The method was immunoSEQ multiplex PCR; TCRdb's version includes in-frame clones alone and lacks a portion of them. The table has 550,000 to 600,000 clones, more than 95% seen once. Sequenced material: naive CD8+ T cells sorted from blood. The origin of the receptors is a man aged 25 to 40 in good health. The CDR3 runs from the conserved cysteine through the conserved F or W. D genes are given only for firm matches. Clone size, where shown, is once, few, many, or a class for clones that have expanded.

>once|TRBV7-9|NA|TRBJ1-5
CASSLAGQPQHF
TGTGCCAGCAGCTTAGCGGGACAGCCCCAGCATTTT
>NA|TRBV4-1|TRBD1|TRBJ1-4
CASSQVTGGTNEKLFF
TGCGCCAGCAGCCAAGTGACAGGGGGAACTAATGAAAAACTGTTTTTT
>NA|TRBV27|NA|TRBJ2-2
CASSRRAYTGELFF
TGTGCCAGCAGTAGGAGGGCGTACACCGGGGAGCTGTTTTTT
>NA|TRBV6-5|TRBD1|TRBJ2-1
CASRPWTGNDEQFF
TGTGCCAGCAGACCCTGGACAGGGAACGATGAGCAGTTCTTC
>NA|TRBV10-1|TRBD2|TRBJ2-3
CASSPTSGSGDTQYF
TGCGCCAGCAGTCCCACTAGCGGGAGCGGAGATACGCAGTATTTT
>NA|TRBV9|NA|TRBJ1-4
CASSVGGAPNEKLFF
TGTGCCAGCAGCGTAGGAGGGGCGCCTAATGAAAAACTGTTTTTT
>NA|TRBV25-1|NA|TRBJ2-1
CASSEQGRPYNEQFF
TGTGCCAGCAGTGAACAGGGGCGTCCATACAATGAGCAGTTCTTC
>NA|TRBV6-5|NA|TRBJ2-1
CASGLGGQYNEQFF
TGTGCCAGCGGCCTTGGGGGGCAGTACAATGAGCAGTTCTTC
>NA|TRBV7-6|TRBD1|TRBJ2-2
CASSYRGHTGELFF
TGTGCCAGCAGCTACAGGGGCCACACCGGGGAGCTGTTTTTT
>NA|TRBV6-6|NA|TRBJ2-7
CASSFGLSYEQYF
TGTGCCAGCAGTTTCGGACTTTCCTACGAGCAGTACTTC
>NA|TRBV14|TRBD1|TRBJ2-1
CASSQVGQGVGNEQFF
TGTGCCAGCAGCCAAGTAGGGCAGGGGGTCGGTAATGAGCAGTTCTTC
>NA|TRBV7-2|TRBD1|TRBJ2-2
CASSRRQGAHPAGELFF
TGTGCCAGCAGCCGAAGGCAGGGGGCGCATCCGGCCGGGGAGCTGTTTTTT
>NA|TRBV27|TRBD1|TRBJ1-4
CASSQDRGSEKLFF
TGTGCCAGCAGTCAGGACAGGGGGAGCGAAAAACTGTTTTTT
>NA|TRBV7-6|TRBD2|TRBJ2-2
CASSFGEGRTGELFF
TGTGCCAGCAGCTTTGGGGAGGGCCGTACCGGGGAGCTGTTTTTT
>NA|TRBV6-4|TRBD2|TRBJ2-2
CAKKQAGARNTGELFF
TGTGCCAAAAAGCAAGCGGGGGCTCGGAACACCGGGGAGCTGTTTTTT
>NA|TRBV27|NA|TRBJ1-1
CASSPTTHLNTEAFF
TGTGCCAGCAGTCCGACGACCCACCTTAACACTGAAGCTTTCTTT
>once|TRBV5-6|TRBD1|TRBJ2-5
CASSTTGSRIQYF
TGTGCCAGCAGCACGACAGGGTCTCGGATCCAGTACTTC
>NA|TRBV13|NA|TRBJ2-1
CASSPRASVNEQFF
TGTGCCAGCAGCCCGCGGGCCTCGGTAAATGAGCAGTTCTTC
>NA|TRBV4-2|NA|TRBJ2-7
CASSQFRPSYEQYF
TGTGCCAGCAGCCAATTTCGTCCCTCCTACGAGCAGTACTTC
>NA|TRBV19|NA|TRBJ1-3
CASSMAGLSGNTIYF
TGTGCCAGTAGTATGGCTGGGCTTTCTGGAAACACCATATATTTT
>NA|TRBV5-6|NA|TRBJ2-2
CASSLVGSGELFF
TGTGCCAGCAGCTTGGTGGGGTCCGGGGAGCTGTTTTTT
>NA|TRBV2|NA|TRBJ2-1
CASKNEGTYNEQFF
TGTGCCAGCAAGAATGAGGGAACCTACAATGAGCAGTTCTTC
>once|TRBV14|NA|TRBJ2-3
CASSQDRGYTDTQYF
TGTGCCAGCAGCCAAGACAGGGGTTACACAGATACGCAGTATTTT
>NA|TRBV5-6|NA|TRBJ2-1
CASTRWGNEQFF
TGTGCCAGCACCCGGTGGGGGAATGAGCAGTTCTTC
>NA|TRBV30|TRBD1|TRBJ2-2
CAWSGQGLSTGELFF
TGTGCCTGGAGTGGACAGGGTTTGAGCACCGGGGAGCTGTTTTTT
>NA|TRBV27|NA|TRBJ2-7
CASRTVGTGDYEQYF
TGTGCCAGCAGAACCGTAGGGACGGGGGACTACGAGCAGTACTTC
>once|TRBV7-8|TRBD2|TRBJ2-7
CASSPWEGVSYEQYF
TGTGCCAGCAGCCCGTGGGAGGGAGTTTCCTACGAGCAGTACTTC
>once|TRBV7-9|TRBD1|TRBJ2-7
CASSYIGTGGPYEQYF
TGTGCCAGCAGCTATATCGGGACAGGTGGGCCCTACGAGCAGTACTTC
>once|TRBV9|TRBD2|TRBJ2-3
CASSSEGRVTDTQYF
TGTGCCAGCAGCTCCGAAGGGAGGGTAACAGATACGCAGTATTTT
>NA|TRBV18|NA|TRBJ1-4
CASSPDRTTNEKLFF
TGTGCCAGCTCACCAGACAGAACAACTAATGAAAAACTGTTTTTT
>NA|TRBV5-1|TRBD1|TRBJ2-7
CASSLRQGYEQYF
TGCGCCAGCAGCCTCCGACAGGGCTACGAGCAGTACTTC
>NA|TRBV27|NA|TRBJ2-2
CASSFELGWGGVAGELFF
TGTGCCAGCAGTTTTGAGCTAGGGTGGGGAGGTGTAGCCGGGGAGCTGTTTTTT
>once|TRBV27|NA|TRBJ2-2
CASSPQSPLNTGELFF
TGTGCCAGCAGTCCCCAGTCACCCCTCAACACCGGGGAGCTGTTTTTT